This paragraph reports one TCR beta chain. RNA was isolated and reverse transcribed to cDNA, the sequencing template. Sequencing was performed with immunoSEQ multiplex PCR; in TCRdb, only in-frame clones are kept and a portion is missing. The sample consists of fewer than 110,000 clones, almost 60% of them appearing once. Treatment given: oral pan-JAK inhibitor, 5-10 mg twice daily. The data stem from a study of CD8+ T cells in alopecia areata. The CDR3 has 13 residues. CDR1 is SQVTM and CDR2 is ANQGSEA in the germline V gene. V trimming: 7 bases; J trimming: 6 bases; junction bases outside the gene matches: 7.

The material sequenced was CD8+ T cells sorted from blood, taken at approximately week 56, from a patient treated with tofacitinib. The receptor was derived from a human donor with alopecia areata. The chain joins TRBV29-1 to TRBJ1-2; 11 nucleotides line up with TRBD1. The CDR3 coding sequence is TGCAGCGCTAGGACAGGGGGCTTGAATGGCTACACCTTC. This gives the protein CSARTGGLNGYTF.